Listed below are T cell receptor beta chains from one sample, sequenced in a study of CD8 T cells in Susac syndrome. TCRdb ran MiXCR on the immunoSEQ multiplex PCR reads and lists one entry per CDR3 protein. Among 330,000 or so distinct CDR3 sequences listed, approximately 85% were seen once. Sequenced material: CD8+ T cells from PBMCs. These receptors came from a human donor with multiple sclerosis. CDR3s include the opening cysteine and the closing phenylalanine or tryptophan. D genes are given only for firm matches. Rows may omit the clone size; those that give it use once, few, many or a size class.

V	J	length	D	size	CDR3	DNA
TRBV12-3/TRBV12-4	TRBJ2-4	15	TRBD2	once	CATRGRAVAKNIQYF	TGTGCCACCCGAGGGAGGGCGGTAGCCAAAAACATTCAGTACTTC
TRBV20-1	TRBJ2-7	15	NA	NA	CSARGLATPDYEQYF	TGCAGTGCTAGGGGGCTTGCGACCCCGGACTACGAGCAGTACTTC
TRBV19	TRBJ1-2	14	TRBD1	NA	CASTQTGVFYGYTF	TGTGCCAGTACCCAGACAGGGGTGTTCTACGGCTACACCTTC
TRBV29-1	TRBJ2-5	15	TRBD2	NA	CSVLRGGFGQETQYF	TGCAGCGTTCTGCGGGGAGGGTTTGGCCAAGAGACCCAGTACTTC
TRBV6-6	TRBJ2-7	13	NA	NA	CASSYSGPSEQYF	TGTGCCAGCAGTTACTCAGGCCCCTCCGAGCAGTACTTC
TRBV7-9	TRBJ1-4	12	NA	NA	CASSPFREKLFF	TGTGCCAGCAGCCCGTTTCGTGAAAAACTGTTTTTT
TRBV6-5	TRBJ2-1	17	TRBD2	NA	CASSSYSGRAEAHEQFF	TGTGCCAGCAGTTCGTATAGCGGGAGGGCCGAAGCCCATGAGCAGTTCTTC
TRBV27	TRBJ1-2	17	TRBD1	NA	CASSLFPLTTGSGGYTF	TGTGCCAGCAGTTTATTCCCCCTCACGACAGGGAGCGGTGGCTACACCTTC
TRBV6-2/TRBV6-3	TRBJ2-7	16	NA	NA	CASSLSRDGDRYEQYF	TGTGCCAGCAGCCTCTCCCGGGACGGAGATCGCTACGAGCAGTACTTC
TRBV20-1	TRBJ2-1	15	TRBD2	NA	CSARQGLAAYNEQFF	TGCAGTGCTCGACAAGGACTAGCGGCCTACAATGAGCAGTTCTTC
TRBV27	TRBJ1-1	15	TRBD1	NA	CASRPEGALNTEAFF	TGTGCCAGCAGACCGGAGGGGGCGCTGAACACTGAAGCTTTCTTT
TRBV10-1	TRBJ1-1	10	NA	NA	CAVGDTEAFF	TGCGCCGTGGGCGACACTGAAGCTTTCTTT
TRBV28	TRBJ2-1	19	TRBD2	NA	CASSLLRLAGPSLYNEQFF	TGTGCCAGCAGTTTGCTTAGACTAGCGGGACCGTCCCTTTACAATGAGCAGTTCTTC
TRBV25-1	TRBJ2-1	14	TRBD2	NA	CASNAGGPENEQFF	TGTGCCAGCAACGCGGGAGGGCCGGAAAATGAGCAGTTCTTC
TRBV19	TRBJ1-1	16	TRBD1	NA	CASSDTGDIFWTEAFF	TGTGCCAGTAGTGATACAGGGGACATCTTTTGGACTGAAGCTTTCTTT
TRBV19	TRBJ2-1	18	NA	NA	CASSIGWADRGPYNEQFF	TGTGCCAGTAGTATAGGGTGGGCGGACCGGGGGCCCTACAATGAGCAGTTCTTC
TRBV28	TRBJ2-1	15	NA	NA	CASRKGQSSYNEQFF	TGTGCCAGCCGCAAGGGGCAGAGCTCCTACAATGAGCAGTTCTTC
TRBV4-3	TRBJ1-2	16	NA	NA	CASSPRGGGINYGYTF	TGCGCCAGCAGCCCTCGGGGAGGGGGGATAAACTATGGCTACACCTTC
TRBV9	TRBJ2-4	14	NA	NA	CASSGSGAKNIQYF	TGTGCCAGCAGCGGCAGTGGTGCCAAAAACATTCAGTACTTC
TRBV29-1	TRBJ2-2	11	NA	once	CSVLRTGELFF	TGCAGCGTTTTACGGACCGGGGAGCTGTTTTTT
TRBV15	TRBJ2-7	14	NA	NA	CATSVRASAYEQYF	TGTGCCACCAGCGTCCGGGCCTCAGCCTACGAGCAGTACTTC
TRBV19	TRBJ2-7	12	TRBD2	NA	CASAAGGYEQYF	TGTGCCAGCGCAGCGGGAGGATACGAGCAGTACTTC
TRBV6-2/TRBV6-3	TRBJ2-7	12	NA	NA	CASSYTHREQYF	TGTGCCAGCAGTTACACGCATAGGGAGCAGTACTTC
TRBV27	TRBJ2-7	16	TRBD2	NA	CASSSPRLAGGYEQYF	TGTGCCAGCAGTTCCCCGCGACTAGCGGGGGGTTACGAGCAGTACTTC
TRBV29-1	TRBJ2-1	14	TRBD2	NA	CSVNLAGGPNEQFF	TGCAGCGTTAATCTAGCGGGAGGGCCCAATGAGCAGTTCTTC
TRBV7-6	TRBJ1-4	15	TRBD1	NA	CASSLADRVNEKLFF	TGTGCCAGCAGCTTAGCCGACAGGGTAAATGAAAAACTGTTTTTT
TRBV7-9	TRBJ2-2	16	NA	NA	CASSQDPSVEPGELFF	TGTGCCAGCAGCCAAGACCCTAGCGTGGAGCCCGGGGAGCTGTTTTTT
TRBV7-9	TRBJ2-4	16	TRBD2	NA	CASSSSSGRPKNIQYF	TGTGCCAGCAGCTCATCTAGCGGGAGACCCAAAAACATTCAGTACTTC
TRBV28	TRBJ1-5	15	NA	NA	CASSDPVSRNQPQHF	TGTGCCAGCAGTGATCCAGTCTCGAGGAATCAGCCCCAGCATTTT
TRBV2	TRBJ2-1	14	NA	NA	CASSVRPVYNEQFF	TGTGCCAGCAGTGTTCGTCCGGTCTACAATGAGCAGTTCTTC
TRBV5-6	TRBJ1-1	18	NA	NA	CASSLTRGEGPMNTEAFF	TGTGCCAGCAGCTTGACGAGGGGGGAGGGTCCTATGAACACTGAAGCTTTCTTT
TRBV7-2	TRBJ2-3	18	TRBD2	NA	CASSLGPYGGGSTDTQYF	TGTGCCAGCAGCTTAGGCCCTTACGGGGGAGGGAGCACAGATACGCAGTATTTT
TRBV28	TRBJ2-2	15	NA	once	CASSSRDIGTGELFF	TGTGCCAGCAGTTCCCGGGACATCGGCACCGGGGAGCTGTTTTTT
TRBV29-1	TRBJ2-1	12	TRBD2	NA	CSVETGRDEQFF	TGCAGCGTTGAAACGGGGAGGGATGAGCAGTTCTTC
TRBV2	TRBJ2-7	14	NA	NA	CASSDWTDLYEQYF	TGTGCCAGCAGTGACTGGACAGACCTCTACGAGCAGTACTTC
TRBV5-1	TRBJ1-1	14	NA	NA	CASSLAGSDTEAFF	TGCGCCAGCAGCTTGGCAGGGTCCGACACTGAAGCTTTCTTT
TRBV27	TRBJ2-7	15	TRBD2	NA	CASSFLQAGEGEQYF	TGTGCCAGCAGTTTCCTTCAAGCGGGAGAGGGAGAGCAGTACTTC
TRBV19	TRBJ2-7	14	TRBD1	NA	CASSNTGQGYEQYF	TGTGCCAGTAGCAATACTGGACAGGGCTACGAGCAGTACTTC
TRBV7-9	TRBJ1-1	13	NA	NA	CASSLKEAPEAFF	TGTGCCAGCAGCTTAAAAGAAGCCCCGGAAGCTTTCTTT
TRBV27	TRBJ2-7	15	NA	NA	CASSSFRDSGYEQYF	TGTGCCAGCAGCTCCTTCCGGGACAGCGGGTACGAGCAGTACTTC
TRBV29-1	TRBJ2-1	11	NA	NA	CSAPFGPEQFF	TGCAGCGCCCCGTTTGGGCCTGAGCAGTTCTTC
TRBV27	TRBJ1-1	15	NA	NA	CASSLSTPTPTEAFF	TGTGCCAGCAGTTTATCAACCCCGACGCCCACTGAAGCTTTCTTT
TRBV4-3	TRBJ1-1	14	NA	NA	CASSQDSGQAWAFF	TGCGCCAGCAGCCAAGATTCCGGCCAGGCGTGGGCTTTCTTT
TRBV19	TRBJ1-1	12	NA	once	CASSIYNTEAFF	TGTGCCAGTAGTATTTACAACACTGAAGCTTTCTTT
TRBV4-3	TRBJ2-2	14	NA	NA	CASSPSHNTGELFF	TGCGCCAGCAGCCCCTCCCACAACACCGGGGAGCTGTTTTTT
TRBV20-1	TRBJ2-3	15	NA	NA	CSATPGHRWADTQYF	TGCAGTGCTACCCCGGGACACCGGTGGGCAGATACGCAGTATTTT
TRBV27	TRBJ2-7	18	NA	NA	CASSPLRPMGPNLYEQYF	TGTGCCAGCAGCCCGTTACGACCTATGGGACCAAATCTCTACGAGCAGTACTTC
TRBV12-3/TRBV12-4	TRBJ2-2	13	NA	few	CASSLIGAGELFF	TGTGCCAGCAGTTTGATTGGGGCCGGGGAGCTGTTTTTT
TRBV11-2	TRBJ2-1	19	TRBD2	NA	CASSLAGTPSGETYNEQFF	TGTGCCAGCAGCTTAGCGGGGACCCCTAGCGGAGAGACCTACAATGAGCAGTTCTTC
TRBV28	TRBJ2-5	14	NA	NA	CASSLSEWGETQYF	TGTGCCAGCAGTTTATCCGAGTGGGGGGAGACCCAGTACTTC
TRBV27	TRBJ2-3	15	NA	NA	CASSLGGAYTDTQYF	TGTGCCAGTTCCCTTGGCGGGGCGTACACAGATACGCAGTATTTT
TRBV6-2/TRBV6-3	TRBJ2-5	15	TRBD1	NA	CASSRDRGLEETQYF	TGTGCCAGTAGCCGGGACAGGGGGCTCGAGGAGACCCAGTACTTC
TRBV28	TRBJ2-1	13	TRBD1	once	CASRQTGDNEQFF	TGTGCCAGCAGGCAGACAGGGGACAATGAGCAGTTCTTC
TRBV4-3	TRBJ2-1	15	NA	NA	CASSQGWSVNNEQFF	TGCGCCAGCAGCCAAGGGTGGAGCGTTAACAATGAGCAGTTCTTC
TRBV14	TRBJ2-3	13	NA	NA	CASSQDGLITQYF	TGTGCCAGCAGCCAAGATGGCCTCATTACGCAGTATTTT
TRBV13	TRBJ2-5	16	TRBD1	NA	CASSVGPGTGEETQYF	TGTGCCAGCAGCGTAGGCCCCGGGACAGGGGAAGAGACCCAGTACTTC
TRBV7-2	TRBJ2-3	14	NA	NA	CASSLVIGTDTQYF	TGTGCCAGCAGCTTAGTGATAGGCACAGATACGCAGTATTTT
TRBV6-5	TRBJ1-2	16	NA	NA	CASSYSQGPTMYGYTF	TGTGCCAGCAGTTACTCGCAGGGGCCGACCATGTATGGCTACACCTTC
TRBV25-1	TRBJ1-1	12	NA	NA	CASNAGNTEAFF	TGTGCCAGCAATGCAGGGAACACTGAAGCTTTCTTT
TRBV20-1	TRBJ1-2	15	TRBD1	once	CSARGGQGGSWGYTF	TGCAGTGCTAGAGGGGGACAGGGAGGAAGTTGGGGCTACACCTTC